This TCR beta chain was captured in a study of a mutant IDH1 vaccine in newly diagnosed glioma. In the study overall: Treated individuals were around 60% male and roughly 40% female, averaging about 37 years of age. Patients previously underwent radiotherapy, temozolomide, or both, and most underwent both. The study's findings and limits: Pseudoprogression appears to have had no connection to changes in top peripheral T cell clonotypes. The occurrence of vaccine-induced immune responses was seen in 80% to 95% of patients.

Time point specified: baseline, week 1 (first vaccination visit). Specified treatment: pre-vaccination baseline after standard-of-care therapy. With respect to this clone: Its specificity is not known.

Clones were read by immunoSEQ multiplex PCR, and TCRdb kept only the in-frame ones, dropping some. The table has nearly 70,000 clones, more than 65% seen once. Germline V gene lookup returns CDR1 MGHDK and CDR2 SYGVNS. This CDR3 spans 13 amino acids. The V end was cut by 7 bases, the J end by 7 bases, with 14 bases between. This clonotype was obtained from a man aged 50 to 60 with glioma. The chain is built from TRBV25-1 and TRBJ1-3, with D unclear. This sample comprised PBMCs, obtained from a glioma patient treated with radiotherapy, temozolomide or both. CDR3 DNA: TGTGCCAGCACCGGGAGGGTCCCCAACACCATATATTTT. As protein: CASTGRVPNTIYF.